The T cell receptor beta chain described here comes from a study of post-analysis software for immune sequencing data. TCR beta libraries were prepared from cDNA with unique molecular identifiers. A population of 1 to 10 million T cells gave rise to roughly 0.5 million cDNA molecules. TCRdb independently ran MiXCR on the PCR reads; one entry per CDR3 protein. Seen here are some 690,000 distinct CDR3 sequences, roughly 29% observed once, and the top ten hold under 0.7%. Notes on the study in general: TRBV5-6, TRBV5-1 and TRBV20-1 belonged to a set of a handful of TRBV segments that were more frequent in patients than controls.

Germline V gives CDR1 MNHEY, CDR2 SVGAGI. V lost 2 bases and J lost 1, with 21 bases in between. CDR3 length: 19 amino acids. The table lists this clonotype with a few counts. The antigen is not known. Input material: blood. The TCR comes from a girl aged 5 to 17 with multiple sclerosis. This chain joins TRBV6-5 and TRBJ2-1; possible D gene TRBD2, 7 bases. The CDR3 DNA sequence: TGTGCCAGCAGTTACAGCGGTTGGGGAGGGGGGGCGTCCTACAATGAGCAGTTCTTC. It codes for CASSYSGWGGGASYNEQFF.